The 17 T cell receptor beta chains listed next were all sequenced from one sample in a study of read filtering for tumor transcriptome and immune sequencing (TCRdb year 2020). Sequencing was carried out with an Illumina HiSeq 4000. TCR libraries were constructed from roughly 400 ng RNA using the Immunoverse kit, and molecular barcoded adaptors covering alpha/delta and beta/gamma chains were employed. TCRdb passed the public sequencing reads through fastp at Q25 and MiXCR, retaining productive beta sequences. Rows with a matching CDR3 protein are joined into one entry that keeps the most common DNA and genes. The sample includes 100,000 to 150,000 distinct CDR3 sequences, with less than 15% observed a single time. The ten most abundant clones make up 7.5% to 9.5% of the sample. The sequenced sample consisted of a population of CD138-negative cells sorted from bone marrow. The sample's cell subset or site label is to be understood as: bone marrow mononuclear cells depleted of CD138+ plasma/myeloma cells by negative magnetic selection. The source is a donor aged 40 or older with multiple myeloma.

Many counts were recorded for this clonotype. This chain connects TRBV10-2 to TRBJ2-5; 7 positions agree with TRBD2. The V gene end was trimmed by 6 bases and the J gene end by 5 bases; junction bases not matched to a gene: 6. The CDR3 contains 13 residues. CDR1 and CDR2 (germline): WSHSY, SAAADI. The CDR3 loop reads CASSGLGGETQYF. Here the CDR3 DNA reads TGCGCCAGCAGCGGACTAGGCGGGGAGACCCAGTACTTC.

Points on this clonotype: A read error may be the cause here, since a much bigger clone is one base away. This is likely a read error, given that the CDR3 carries no conserved phenylalanine or tryptophan at its end. This chain uses TRBV6-2 or TRBV6-3 with TRBJ1-5; D uncertain. The length of the CDR3 is 14 residues. Germline loops: CDR1 MNHEY, CDR2 SVGEGT. The V end lost 4 bases, the J end lost 4 bases, and 11 bases lay between the germline ends. CDR3 protein: CASSFPDGNQPQHL. The CDR3 DNA follows: TGTGCCAGCAGTTTTCCGGACGGAAATCAGCCCCAGCATCTT.

This clonotype occurred many times. V gene TRBV20-1 combines with J gene TRBJ2-1, with 8 bases lining up with TRBD2. There are 14 residues in the CDR3. Trimming cost V 4 bases and J 7 bases; bases outside gene matches: 9. Germline assignment: CDR1 DFQATT and CDR2 SNEGSKA (reference sequence). In nucleotides, the CDR3 is TGCAGTGCTAAAGCGGGGGCAGAGGGGAATGAGCAGTTCTTC. Protein sequence: CSAKAGAEGNEQFF.

The chain uses TRBV4-1 and TRBJ1-3, with D uncertain. CDR1 is MGHRA and CDR2 is YSYEKL in the germline V gene. The ends were cut back, 1 base at V and 0 bases at J, with 7 bases in the middle. CDR3 length: 15 amino acids. In DNA, the CDR3 is TGCGCCAGCAGCCAAGTGTGGACCTCTGGAAACACCATATATTTT. Residues: CASSQVWTSGNTIYF.

This clonotype was recorded many times. The chain has TRBV20-1 and TRBJ2-6, with D tentatively TRBD2 (7 bases). Trimming cost V 2 bases and J 0 bases, with 29 bases left between them. Germline values: CDR1 DFQATT, CDR2 SNEGSKA (reference sequence). CDR3 length equals 22 residues. CDR3 protein: CSARSGKGKGGEYFSGANVLTF. The CDR3 nucleotides read TGCAGTGCTAGATCTGGGAAGGGGAAAGGGGGGGAATATTTCTCTGGGGCCAACGTCCTGACTTTC.

This clonotype was detected only once. A much larger clone sits a single nucleotide away, making a read error possible. This rearrangement joins TRBV11-3 to TRBJ1-1, with D unresolved. The germline V and J ends were trimmed by 4 bases and 4 bases, with 10 bases remaining between them. Germline V gene lookup returns CDR1 SGHNT and CDR2 YENEEA. The CDR3 covers 13 residues. CDR3 coding DNA: TGTGCCAGCAGCTCCACCTCGAGCACTGAAGCTTTCTTT. Translated, it gives CASSSTSSTEAFF. Full variable domain (outside the CDR3, taken from reference TRBV11-3 and TRBJ1-1): EAGVVQSPRYKIIEKKQPVAFWCNPISGHNTLYWYLQNLGQGPELLIRYENEEAVDDSQLPKDRFSAERLKGVDSTLKIQPAELGDSAVYLCASSSTSSTEAFFGQGTRLTVV.

Many counts were recorded for this clonotype. The chain uses TRBV7-7 and TRBJ2-3; unclear D gene. CDR3 size: 14 residues. The V gene lost 0 bases and the J gene lost 2 bases, with 6 bases spanning the gap. CDR1 and CDR2 from the germline V gene are SSHAT and FNYEAQ (reference sequence). The CDR3 DNA sequence: TGTGCCAGCAGCTTAGCGGGATTCACAGATACGCAGTATTTT. Its translation is CASSLAGFTDTQYF.

This clonotype occurred many times. The chain recombines TRBV20-1 with TRBJ2-1; 7 bases fit TRBD2. The CDR3 spans 12 residues. The V gene's germline CDR1 is DFQATT and CDR2 SNEGSKA (reference sequence). V dropped 3 bases and J dropped 10; count of bases not matched to a gene: 6. The CDR3: CSASWLADEQFF. In nucleotides, the CDR3 is TGCAGTGCTAGCTGGCTAGCGGACGAGCAGTTCTTC.

The J gene is TRBJ2-1, the V gene TRBV7-2; tentative D call: TRBD2 (6 bases). The germline V gene encodes CDR1 SGHTA and CDR2 FQGNSA. CDR3 length equals 16 residues. V was trimmed by 6 bases and J by 2 bases, leaving 17 bases between them. Here the CDR3 DNA reads TGTGCCAGCAGGCACGCGGAGGGCCTTACCTACAATGAGCAGTTCTTC. Encoded protein: CASRHAEGLTYNEQFF.

This clonotype was seen repeatedly, ten times or more. The rearrangement links TRBV7-2 to TRBJ1-4; D unclear. Trimming cost V 3 bases and J 0 bases, with 5 bases left between them. This CDR3 spans 14 amino acids. CDR1 SGHTA and CDR2 FQGNSA come from the germline V gene. CDR3 region: CASSLSPTNEKLFF. In DNA, the CDR3 is TGTGCCAGCAGCTTGTCCCCAACTAATGAAAAACTGTTTTTT.

V gene TRBV19 combines with J gene TRBJ2-1; the match to TRBD2 covers 9 bases. With V trimmed by 3 bases and J by 8 bases, 8 bases remained unmatched. The CDR3 runs to 15 residues. The germline gives CDR1 LNHDA, CDR2 SQIVND (reference sequence). The chain's CDR3 is CASSILAGGSHEQFF. CDR3 in DNA: TGTGCCAGTAGTATCCTGGCGGGAGGGTCCCATGAGCAGTTCTTC.

Many counts were recorded for this clonotype. The chain combines TRBV7-9 with TRBJ2-1, with 10 bases matching TRBD2. The CDR3 runs 14 residues. V gave up 10 bases and J gave up 5 bases; unmatched junction bases: 8. Germline V gives CDR1 SEHNR, CDR2 FQNEAQ (reference sequence). CDR3 nucleotides: TGTGCCAAAGCGGGAGGGAATGGAAACAATGAGCAGTTCTTC. Translation: CAKAGGNGNNEQFF.

This clonotype turned up a few times. This may be a read error: a much more frequent sequence differs by one nucleotide. This chain connects TRBV3-1 to TRBJ1-1; TRBD1 is a possible D gene (5 bases). This CDR3 is 14 amino acids long. Germline CDR1 and CDR2: LGHDT and YNNKEL (reference sequence). V was trimmed by 1 base and J by 1 base, leaving 7 bases between them. CDR3 nucleotides: TGTGCCAGCAGCCAAGTAACAGGGAACACTGAAGCTTTCTTT. Protein sequence: CASSQVTGNTEAFF.

The DNA for the CDR3 is TGTGCCAGCAGTTACTATAGGCGTCTGGCCTTGGTGAGTGAGCAGTTCTTC. It yields the protein CASSYYRRLALVSEQFF. The chain has TRBV6-2 or TRBV6-3 and TRBJ2-1, with D uncertain. V lost 1 base and J lost 9, with 22 bases in between. This CDR3 has 17 amino acids. Per the germline V gene, CDR1 is MNHEY and CDR2 is SVGEGT.

This clonotype has at least ten counts. CDR3 DNA: TGTGCCAGCAGCTTAGCTAGCTTGACGGGGCTCTACACCTTC. Translating gives CASSLASLTGLYTF. The rearrangement joins TRBV7-9 to TRBJ1-2, with a possible D match to TRBD1 (5 bases). The CDR3 is 14 residues long. The V and J ends lost 0 bases and 10 bases respectively, with 15 bases between them. Germline V gives CDR1 SEHNR, CDR2 FQNEAQ (reference sequence).

This clonotype was seen repeatedly, ten times or more. The genes are TRBV5-4 and TRBJ1-2; 8 nucleotides line up with TRBD1. Looked up from germline, CDR1 is SGHNT and CDR2 is YYREEE (reference sequence). The CDR3 is made up of 15 amino acids. The trim removed 1 base at V and 7 bases at J, leaving 9 bases unmatched. The CDR3 DNA sequence: TGTGCCAGCAGCTTGATCGCGCAGGGGGCACTTGGCTACACCTTC. Protein: CASSLIAQGALGYTF.

A few counts support this clonotype. The gene calls are TRBV5-1 and TRBJ2-1, with 8 nucleotides matching TRBD2. The V segment lost 4 bases and the J segment 15 bases; nucleotides outside the gene matches: 15. The CDR3 loop spans 14 amino acids. The germline V gene has CDR1 SGHRS and CDR2 YFSETQ. CDR3 region: CASSPDAGGKRPFF. CDR3 DNA: TGCGCCAGCAGCCCGGACGCGGGAGGCAAAAGGCCGTTCTTC. The complete variable domain, with remaining parts taken from reference TRBV5-1 and TRBJ2-1, reads KAGVTQTPRYLIKTRGQQVTLSCSPISGHRSVSWYQQTPGQGLQFLFEYFSETQRNKGNFPGRFSGRQFSNSRSEMNVSTLELGDSALYLCASSPDAGGKRPFFGPGTRLTVL.